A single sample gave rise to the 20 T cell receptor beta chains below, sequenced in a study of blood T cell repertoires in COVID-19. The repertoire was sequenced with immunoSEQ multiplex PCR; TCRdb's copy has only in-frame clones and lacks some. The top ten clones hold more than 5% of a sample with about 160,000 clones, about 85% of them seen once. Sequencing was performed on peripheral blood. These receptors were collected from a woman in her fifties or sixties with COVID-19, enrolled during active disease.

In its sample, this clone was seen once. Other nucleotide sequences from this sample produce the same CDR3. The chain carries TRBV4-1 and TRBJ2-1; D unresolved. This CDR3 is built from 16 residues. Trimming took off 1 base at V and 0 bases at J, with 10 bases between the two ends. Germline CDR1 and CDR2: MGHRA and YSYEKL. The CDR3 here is CASSQVDLVSYNEQFF. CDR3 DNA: TGCGCCAGCAGCCAAGTTGACCTAGTCTCCTACAATGAGCAGTTCTTC.

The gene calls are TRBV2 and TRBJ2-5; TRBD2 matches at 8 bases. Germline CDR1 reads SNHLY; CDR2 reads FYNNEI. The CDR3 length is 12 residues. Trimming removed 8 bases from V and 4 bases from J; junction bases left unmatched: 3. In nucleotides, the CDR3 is TGTGCCAGCCGACTAGCGACAGAGACCCAGTACTTC. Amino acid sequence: CASRLATETQYF.

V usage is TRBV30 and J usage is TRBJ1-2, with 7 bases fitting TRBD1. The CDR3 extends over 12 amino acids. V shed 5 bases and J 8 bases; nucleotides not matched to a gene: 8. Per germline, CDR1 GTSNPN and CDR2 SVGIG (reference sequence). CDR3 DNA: TGTGCCTGGGGCCGACAGGGCAAAGGCTACACCTTC. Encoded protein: CAWGRQGKGYTF.

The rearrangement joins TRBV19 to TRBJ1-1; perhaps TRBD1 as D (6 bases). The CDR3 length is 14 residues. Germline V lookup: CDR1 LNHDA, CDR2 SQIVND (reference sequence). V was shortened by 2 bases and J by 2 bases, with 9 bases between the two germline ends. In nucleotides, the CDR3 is TGTGCCAGTAGTATACCGGGACAAAACACTGAAGCTTTCTTT. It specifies CASSIPGQNTEAFF.

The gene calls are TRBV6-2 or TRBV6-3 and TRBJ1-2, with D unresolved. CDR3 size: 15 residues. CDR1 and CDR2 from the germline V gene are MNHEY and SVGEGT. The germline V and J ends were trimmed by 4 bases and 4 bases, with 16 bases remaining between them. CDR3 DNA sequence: TGTGCCAGCAGTTCCCCGGCAGGAAGTTTCTATGGCTACACCTTC. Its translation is CASSSPAGSFYGYTF.

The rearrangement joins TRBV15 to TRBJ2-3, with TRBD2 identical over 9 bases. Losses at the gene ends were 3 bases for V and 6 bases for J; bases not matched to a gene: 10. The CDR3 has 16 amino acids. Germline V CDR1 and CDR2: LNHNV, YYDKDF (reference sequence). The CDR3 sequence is CATSSLAGESVDTQYF. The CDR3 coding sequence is TGTGCCACCAGCAGCTTAGCGGGGGAGAGTGTGGATACGCAGTATTTT. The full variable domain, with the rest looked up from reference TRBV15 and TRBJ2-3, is DAMVIQNPRYQVTQFGKPVTLSCSQTLNHNVMYWYQQKSSQAPKLLFHYYDKDFNNEADTPDNFQSRRPNTSFCFLDIRSPGLGDTAMYLCATSSLAGESVDTQYFGPGTRLTVL.

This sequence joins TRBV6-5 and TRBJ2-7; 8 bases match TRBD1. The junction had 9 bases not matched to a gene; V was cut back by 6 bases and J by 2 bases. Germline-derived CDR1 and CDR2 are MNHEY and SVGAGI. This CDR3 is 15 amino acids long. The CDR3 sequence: CASSPGQGYTYEQYF. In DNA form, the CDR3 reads TGTGCCAGCAGCCCAGGACAGGGCTATACCTACGAGCAGTACTTC.

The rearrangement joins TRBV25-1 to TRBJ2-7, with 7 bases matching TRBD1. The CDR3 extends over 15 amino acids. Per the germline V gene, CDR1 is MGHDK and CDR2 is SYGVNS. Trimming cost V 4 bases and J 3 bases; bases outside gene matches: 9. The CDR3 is CASSAEGAGSYEQYF. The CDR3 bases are TGTGCCAGCAGTGCTGAGGGGGCAGGTAGCTACGAGCAGTACTTC.

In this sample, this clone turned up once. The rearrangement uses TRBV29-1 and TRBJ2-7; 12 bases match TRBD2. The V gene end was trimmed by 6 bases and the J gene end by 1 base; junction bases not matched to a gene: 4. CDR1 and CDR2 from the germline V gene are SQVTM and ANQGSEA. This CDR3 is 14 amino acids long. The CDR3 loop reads CSVLLAGGSYEQYF. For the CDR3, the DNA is TGCAGCGTCCTACTAGCGGGGGGATCCTACGAGCAGTACTTC.

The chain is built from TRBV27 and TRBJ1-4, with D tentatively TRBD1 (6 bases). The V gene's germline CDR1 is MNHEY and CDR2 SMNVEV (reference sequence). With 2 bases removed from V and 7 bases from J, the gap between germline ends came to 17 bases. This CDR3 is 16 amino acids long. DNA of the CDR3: TGTGCCAGCAGTTTAACCATGGGGGCGGGGGGTGAAAAACTGTTTTTT. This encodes CASSLTMGAGGEKLFF. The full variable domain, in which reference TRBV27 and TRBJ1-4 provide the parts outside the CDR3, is EAQVTQNPRYLITVTGKKLTVTCSQNMNHEYMSWYRQDPGLGLRQIYYSMNVEVTDKGDVPEGYKVSRKEKRNFPLILESPSPNQTSLYFCASSLTMGAGGEKLFFGSGTQLSVL.

The CDR3 spells CASKWGTDTDTQYF. For the CDR3, the DNA is TGTGCCAGTAAATGGGGCACCGACACAGATACGCAGTATTTT. This chain uses TRBV19 with TRBJ2-3; a weak D match, TRBD1 (5 bases). Germline V gene sequence: CDR1 LNHDA, CDR2 SQIVND (reference sequence). Trimming took 7 bases from V and 2 from J, leaving 13 bases between them. This CDR3 region has 14 residues.

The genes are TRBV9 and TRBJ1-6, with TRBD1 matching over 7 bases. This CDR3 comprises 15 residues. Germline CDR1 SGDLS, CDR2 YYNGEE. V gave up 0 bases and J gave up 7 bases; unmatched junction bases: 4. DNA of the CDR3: TGTGCCAGCAGCGTAGAGTCGACAGGGAATTCACCCCTCCACTTT. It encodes CASSVESTGNSPLHF.

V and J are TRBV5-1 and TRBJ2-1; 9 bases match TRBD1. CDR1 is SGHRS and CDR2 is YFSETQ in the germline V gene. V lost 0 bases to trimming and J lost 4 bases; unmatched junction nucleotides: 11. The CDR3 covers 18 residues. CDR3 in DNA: TGCGCCAGCAGCTTGGAACAGGGGGCATGGTTCGGGTACAATGAGCAGTTCTTC. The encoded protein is CASSLEQGAWFGYNEQFF.

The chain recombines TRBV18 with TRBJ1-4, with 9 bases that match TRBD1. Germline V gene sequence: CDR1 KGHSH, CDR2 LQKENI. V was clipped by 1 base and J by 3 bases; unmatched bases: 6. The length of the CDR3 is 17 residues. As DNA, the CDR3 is TGTGCCAGCTCACCACTGGGACAGGGTCTGGCTAATGAAAAACTGTTTTTT. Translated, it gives CASSPLGQGLANEKLFF.

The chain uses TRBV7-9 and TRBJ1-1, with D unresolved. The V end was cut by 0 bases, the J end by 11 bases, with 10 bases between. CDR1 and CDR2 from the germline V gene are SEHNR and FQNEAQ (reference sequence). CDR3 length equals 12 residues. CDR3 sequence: CASSLASVGAFF. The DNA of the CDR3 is TGTGCCAGCAGCTTAGCCTCGGTTGGTGCTTTCTTT.

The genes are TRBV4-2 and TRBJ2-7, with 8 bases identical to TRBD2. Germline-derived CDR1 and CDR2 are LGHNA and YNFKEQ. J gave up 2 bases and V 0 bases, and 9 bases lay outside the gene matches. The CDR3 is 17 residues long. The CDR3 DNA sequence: TGTGCCAGCAGCCAAGAAGGGCGAGGACTAGCAGCCTACGAGCAGTACTTC. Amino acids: CASSQEGRGLAAYEQYF.

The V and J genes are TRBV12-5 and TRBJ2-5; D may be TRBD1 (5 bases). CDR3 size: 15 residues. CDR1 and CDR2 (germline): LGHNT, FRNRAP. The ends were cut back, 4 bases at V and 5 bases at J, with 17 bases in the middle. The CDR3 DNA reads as TGTGCTAGTGGTTCCCCAAGGGGCATCGGGGAGACCCAGTACTTC. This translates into CASGSPRGIGETQYF.

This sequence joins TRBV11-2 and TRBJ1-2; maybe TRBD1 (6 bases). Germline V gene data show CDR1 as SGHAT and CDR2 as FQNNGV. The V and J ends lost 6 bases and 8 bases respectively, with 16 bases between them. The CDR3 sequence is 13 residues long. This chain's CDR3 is CASSLTQGSGYTF. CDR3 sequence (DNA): TGTGCCAGCAGTCTAACACAGGGTTCCGGCTACACCTTC. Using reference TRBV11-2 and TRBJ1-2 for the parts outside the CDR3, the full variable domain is EAGVAQSPRYKIIEKRQSVAFWCNPISGHATLYWYQQILGQGPKLLIQFQNNGVVDDSQLPKDRFSAERLKGVDSTLKIQPAKLEDSAVYLCASSLTQGSGYTFGSGTRLTVV.

The CDR3 sequence is CAIGGANTGELFF. DNA of the CDR3: TGCGCCATAGGGGGCGCGAACACCGGGGAGCTGTTTTTT. The V gene is TRBV10-2, the J gene TRBJ2-2, with 7 bases fitting TRBD1. Losses at the gene ends were 10 bases for V and 0 bases for J; bases not matched to a gene: 2. CDR3 length: 13 residues. CDR1 WSHSY and CDR2 SAAADI come from the germline V gene.

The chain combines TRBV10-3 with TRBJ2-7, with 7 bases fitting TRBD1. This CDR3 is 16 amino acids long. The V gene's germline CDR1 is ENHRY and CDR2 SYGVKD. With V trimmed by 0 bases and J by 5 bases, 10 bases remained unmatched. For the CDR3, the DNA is TGTGCCATCAGTGAGTCGACTCTTACAGGGGCGGACGAGCAGTACTTC. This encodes CAISESTLTGADEQYF.